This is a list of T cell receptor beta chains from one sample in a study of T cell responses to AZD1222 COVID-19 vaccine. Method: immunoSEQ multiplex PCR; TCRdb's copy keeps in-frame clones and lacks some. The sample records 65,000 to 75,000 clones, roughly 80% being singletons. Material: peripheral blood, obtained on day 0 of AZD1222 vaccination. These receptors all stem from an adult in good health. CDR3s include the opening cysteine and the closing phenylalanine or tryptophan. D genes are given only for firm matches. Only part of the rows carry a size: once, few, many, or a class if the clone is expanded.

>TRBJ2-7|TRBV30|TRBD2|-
TGTGCCTGGAGTGGCCGACTAGCGGGAGACTACGAGCAGTACTTC
CAWSGRLAGDYEQYF
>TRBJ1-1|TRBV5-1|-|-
TGCGCCAGCAGCTTGGAGACGAACACTGAAGCTTTCTTT
CASSLETNTEAFF
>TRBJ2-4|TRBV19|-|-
TGTGCCAGTAGTATTGGGACCCGAGGGGGCAAAAACATTCAGTACTTC
CASSIGTRGGKNIQYF
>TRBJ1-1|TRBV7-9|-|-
TGTGCCAGCAGCCCACGAGACACTGAAGCTTTCTTT
CASSPRDTEAFF
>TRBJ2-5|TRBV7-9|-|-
TGTGCCAGCAGCTTACCCCTGGCCCAAGAGACCCAGTACTTC
CASSLPLAQETQYF
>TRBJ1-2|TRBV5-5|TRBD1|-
TGTGCCAGCAGCGACAGGGTTAACTATGGCTACACCTTC
CASSDRVNYGYTF
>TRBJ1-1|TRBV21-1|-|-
TGTGCCAGCACCCCGTCGAGGGTCGATACTGAAGCTTTCTTT
CASTPSRVDTEAFF
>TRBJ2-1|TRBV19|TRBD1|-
TGTGCCAGTAGAACCGGGACAGAAAGCTCCTACAATGAGCAGTTCTTC
CASRTGTESSYNEQFF
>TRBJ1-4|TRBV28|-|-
TGTGCCAGCAGTAGGGAGTCGAAACTGTTTTTT
CASSRESKLFF
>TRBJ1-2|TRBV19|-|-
TGTGCCAGTAGTAGCTCCGGGACACCCACTGGCGGCTACACCTTC
CASSSSGTPTGGYTF
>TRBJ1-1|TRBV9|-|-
TGTGCCAGCAGCGTAGTAGGGGTTGGCACTGAAGCTTTCTTT
CASSVVGVGTEAFF
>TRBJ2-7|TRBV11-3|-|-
TGTGCCAGCAGCTTAGCAGGGTCAGGCTACGAGCAGTACTTC
CASSLAGSGYEQYF
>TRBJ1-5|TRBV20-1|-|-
TGCAGTGCTAGTTTGGGGCAGATGGCCCAGCATTTT
CSASLGQMAQHF
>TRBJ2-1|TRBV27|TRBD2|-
TGTGCCAGCAGCCTTAGCGGGAGGATGGGGAATGAGCAGTTCTTC
CASSLSGRMGNEQFF
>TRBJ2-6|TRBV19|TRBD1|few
TGTGCCAGTAGTACGCACAGGGGCGGCTCTGGGGCCAACGTCCTGACTTTC
CASSTHRGGSGANVLTF
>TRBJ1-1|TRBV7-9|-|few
TGTGCCAGCAGCTTCGCGAGTGGGATGGACACTGAAGCTTTCTTT
CASSFASGMDTEAFF
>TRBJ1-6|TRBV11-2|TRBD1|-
TGTGCCAGCACCACAGTATTCTCGACAGGGAGTAATTCACCCCTCCACTTT
CASTTVFSTGSNSPLHF
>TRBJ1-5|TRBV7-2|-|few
TGTGCCAGCAGCTCCGAGCAAAATCAGCCCCAGCATTTT
CASSSEQNQPQHF
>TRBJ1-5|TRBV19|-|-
TGTGCCAGTAGTATAGCAGGTTATAGCAATCAGCCCCAGCATTTT
CASSIAGYSNQPQHF
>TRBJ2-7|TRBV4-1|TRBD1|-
TGCGCCAGCAGCCAAGCGGCAGGGCAGGGGGCACTCTACGAGCAGTACTTC
CASSQAAGQGALYEQYF
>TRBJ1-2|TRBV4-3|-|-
TGCGCCAGCAGCCAAAACCCCGGACAGAACTATGGCTACACCTTC
CASSQNPGQNYGYTF
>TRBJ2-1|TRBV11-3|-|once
TGTGCCAGCAGCCCAAGTGGCACGTTTGGTGAGCAGTTCTTC
CASSPSGTFGEQFF
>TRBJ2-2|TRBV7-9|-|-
TGTGCCAGCAGCTCCACAGGGTACAACACCGGGGAGCTGTTTTTT
CASSSTGYNTGELFF
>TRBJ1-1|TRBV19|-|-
TGTGCCAGTAGTTTATTGGGCCTTAACACTGAAGCTTTCTTT
CASSLLGLNTEAFF
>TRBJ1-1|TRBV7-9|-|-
TGTGCCAGCAGCTTAGTATCACAGAACACTGAAGCTTTCTTT
CASSLVSQNTEAFF
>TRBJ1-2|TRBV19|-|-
TGTGCCAGTAGTATAAGGGCAGTCTATGGCTACACCTTC
CASSIRAVYGYTF
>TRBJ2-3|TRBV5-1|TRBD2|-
TGCGCCAGCAGCTTGGGGCTAGCGGGGGGCACAGATACGCAGTATTTT
CASSLGLAGGTDTQYF
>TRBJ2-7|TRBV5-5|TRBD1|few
TGTGCCAGCAGCCCGGTGGGGACAGGGGGTCCCGGGGAGCAGTACTTC
CASSPVGTGGPGEQYF
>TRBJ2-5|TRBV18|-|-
TGTGCCAGCTCACCATCCGGGGCGAGGGAGACCCAGTACTTC
CASSPSGARETQYF
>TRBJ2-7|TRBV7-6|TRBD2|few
TGTGCCAGCAGCCGAAGGGCGGGGGGCCTTAGCTCCTACGAGCAGTACTTC
CASSRRAGGLSSYEQYF
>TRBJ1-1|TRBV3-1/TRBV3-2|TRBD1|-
TGTGCCAGCACCCCAATGACAGGGGGCACTGAAGCTTTCTTT
CASTPMTGGTEAFF
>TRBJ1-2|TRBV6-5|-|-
TGTGCCAGCCATAATGGACAGTCGCCTGGCTACACCTTC
CASHNGQSPGYTF
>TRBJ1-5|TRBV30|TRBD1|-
TGTGCCTGGAGTTCAGGGGGGTATCAGCCCCAGCATTTT
CAWSSGGYQPQHF
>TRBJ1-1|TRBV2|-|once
TGTGCCAGCAGTGAAGCTTTAGAAGCTTTCTTT
CASSEALEAFF
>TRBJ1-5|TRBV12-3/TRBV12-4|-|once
TGTGCCAGCAGGGGAGGGTCTCAGCCCCAGCATTTT
CASRGGSQPQHF
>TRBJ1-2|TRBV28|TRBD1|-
TGTGCCAGCAATAATCCCGGGACAGCCTATGGCTACACCTTC
CASNNPGTAYGYTF
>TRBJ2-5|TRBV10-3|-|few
TGTGCCTCCAAGGACCAAGGGTTAAGGGAGACCCAGTACTTC
CASKDQGLRETQYF